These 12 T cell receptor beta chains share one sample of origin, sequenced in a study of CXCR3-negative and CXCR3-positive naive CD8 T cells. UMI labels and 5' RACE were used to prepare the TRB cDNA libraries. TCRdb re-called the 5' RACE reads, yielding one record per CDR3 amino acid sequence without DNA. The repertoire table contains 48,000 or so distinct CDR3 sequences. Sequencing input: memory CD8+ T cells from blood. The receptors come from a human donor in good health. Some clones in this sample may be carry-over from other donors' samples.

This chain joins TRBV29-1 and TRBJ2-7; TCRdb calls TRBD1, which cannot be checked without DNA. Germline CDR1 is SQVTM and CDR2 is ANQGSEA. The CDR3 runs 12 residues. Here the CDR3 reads CSGVHRGGEQYF.

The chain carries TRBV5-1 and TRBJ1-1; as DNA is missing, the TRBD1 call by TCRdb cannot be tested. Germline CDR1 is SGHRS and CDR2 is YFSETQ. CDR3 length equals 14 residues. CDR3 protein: CASSSGRENTEAFF. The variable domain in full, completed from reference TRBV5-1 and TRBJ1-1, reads KAGVTQTPRYLIKTRGQQVTLSCSPISGHRSVSWYQQTPGQGLQFLFEYFSETQRNKGNFPGRFSGRQFSNSRSEMNVSTLELGDSALYLCASSSGRENTEAFFGQGTRLTVV.

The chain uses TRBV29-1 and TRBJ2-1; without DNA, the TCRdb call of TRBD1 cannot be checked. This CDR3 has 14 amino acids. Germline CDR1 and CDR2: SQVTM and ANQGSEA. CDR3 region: CSAEAGVPYNEQFF.

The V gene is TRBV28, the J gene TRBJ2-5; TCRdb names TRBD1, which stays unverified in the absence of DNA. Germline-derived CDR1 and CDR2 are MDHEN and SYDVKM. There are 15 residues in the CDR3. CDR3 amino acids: CASSFLRGAQETQYF.

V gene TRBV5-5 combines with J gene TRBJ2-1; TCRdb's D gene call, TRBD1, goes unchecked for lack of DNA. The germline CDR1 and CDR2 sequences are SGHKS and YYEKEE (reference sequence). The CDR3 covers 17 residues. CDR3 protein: CASSSASWGREINEQFF.

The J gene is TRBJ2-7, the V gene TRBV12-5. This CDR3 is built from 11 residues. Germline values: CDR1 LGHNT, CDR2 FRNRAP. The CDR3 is CASGNLYEQYF.

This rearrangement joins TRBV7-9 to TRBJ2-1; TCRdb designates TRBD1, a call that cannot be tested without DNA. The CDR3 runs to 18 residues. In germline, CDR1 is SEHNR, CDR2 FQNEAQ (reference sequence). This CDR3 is CASSPTTRQGSSYNEQFF.

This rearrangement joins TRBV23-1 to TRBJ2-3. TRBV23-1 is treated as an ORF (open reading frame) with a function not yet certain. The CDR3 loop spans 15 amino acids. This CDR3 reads CASSQGQANTDTQYF.

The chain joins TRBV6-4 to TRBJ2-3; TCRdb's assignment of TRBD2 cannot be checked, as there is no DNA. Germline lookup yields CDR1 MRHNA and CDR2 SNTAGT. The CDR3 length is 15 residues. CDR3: CASSGTSGGTDTQYF.

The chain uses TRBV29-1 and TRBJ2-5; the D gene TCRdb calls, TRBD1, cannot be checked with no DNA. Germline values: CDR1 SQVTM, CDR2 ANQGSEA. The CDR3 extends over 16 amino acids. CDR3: CSVGGGAGLYQETQYF.

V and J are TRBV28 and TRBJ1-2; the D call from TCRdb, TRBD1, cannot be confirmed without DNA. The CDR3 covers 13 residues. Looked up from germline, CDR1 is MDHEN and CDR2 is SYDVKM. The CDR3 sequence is CASTVTGGSGYTF.

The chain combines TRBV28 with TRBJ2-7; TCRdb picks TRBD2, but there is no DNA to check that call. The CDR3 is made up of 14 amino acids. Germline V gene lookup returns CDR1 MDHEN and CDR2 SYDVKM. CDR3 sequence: CASSFTSPSYEQYF.